These T cell receptor beta chains were read from a single sample in a study of blood T cell repertoires in COVID-19. The method was immunoSEQ multiplex PCR; TCRdb's version includes in-frame clones alone and lacks a portion of them. The repertoire holds about 86,000 clones, with about 82% as singletons. Sequencing was done on a sample of peripheral blood. The receptors shown here come from a man over 45 with acute or convalescent COVID-19. The CDR3 runs from the conserved cysteine through the conserved F or W. D genes are given only for firm matches. A row's size may be missing; if present it is once, few, many or a size class.

>14|NA|NA|TRBV2|TRBJ2-1
CASSGRSSYNEQFF
TGTGCCAGCAGTGGAAGGAGCTCCTACAATGAGCAGTTCTTC
>15|NA|TRBD2|TRBV7-2|TRBJ2-1
CASSLAGTTLNEQFF
TGTGCCAGCAGCTTAGCCGGGACTACTCTCAATGAGCAGTTCTTC
>18|NA|NA|TRBV4-1|TRBJ1-3
CASSQQNIQSNSGNTIYF
TGCGCCAGCAGCCAACAAAACATCCAATCAAACTCTGGAAACACCATATATTTT
>14|once|TRBD1|TRBV4-1|TRBJ1-5
CASSGGGGGQPQHF
TGCGCCAGCAGCGGAGGGGGCGGTGGTCAGCCCCAGCATTTT
>16|NA|NA|TRBV7-2|TRBJ2-4
CASSPRTSVAKNIQYF
TGTGCCAGCAGCCCGAGGACATCTGTAGCCAAAAACATTCAGTACTTC
>14|NA|TRBD1|TRBV28|TRBJ1-2
CASSFIQGAYGYTF
TGTGCCAGCAGTTTCATACAGGGGGCCTATGGCTACACCTTC
>14|few|TRBD2|TRBV3-1/TRBV3-2|TRBJ2-7
CASSQAAGAAEQYF
TGTGCCAGCAGCCAAGCAGCGGGGGCTGCCGAGCAGTACTTC
>16|NA|TRBD1|TRBV7-6|TRBJ1-3
CASSPQGTLGGNTIYF
TGTGCCAGCAGCCCACAGGGGACGTTAGGTGGAAACACCATATATTTT
>11|NA|NA|TRBV20-1|TRBJ1-2
CSASSGGGYTF
TGCAGTGCTAGCTCGGGGGGCGGCTACACCTTC
>14|NA|TRBD2|TRBV7-9|TRBJ2-5
CASSPAAGGETQYF
TGTGCCAGCAGCCCCGCGGCGGGGGGAGAGACCCAGTACTTC
>15|NA|TRBD1|TRBV5-4|TRBJ2-7
CASSSGQGVTYEQYF
TGTGCCAGCAGCTCCGGACAGGGGGTCACCTACGAGCAGTACTTC
>11|NA|NA|TRBV6-5|TRBJ2-3
CATSQGDTQYF
TGTGCCACCTCACAGGGAGATACGCAGTATTTT
>15|once|NA|TRBV7-7|TRBJ1-3
CASSPLQGTGNTIYF
TGTGCCAGCAGCCCCCTGCAGGGTACTGGAAACACCATATATTTT
>16|NA|TRBD1|TRBV5-1|TRBJ2-1
CASSPAGTGFGSEQFF
TGCGCCAGCAGTCCGGCCGGGACAGGGTTTGGTAGTGAGCAGTTCTTC
>13|NA|NA|TRBV19|TRBJ2-7
CASSMRQGYEQYF
TGTGCCAGTAGTATGAGGCAGGGGTACGAGCAGTACTTC
>12|NA|TRBD1|TRBV10-3|TRBJ2-7
CAIRAGGDEQYF
TGTGCCATCAGGGCAGGGGGCGACGAGCAGTACTTC
>13|NA|NA|TRBV7-9|TRBJ2-7
CASSLGLRYEQYF
TGTGCCAGCAGCTTAGGGTTGCGCTACGAGCAGTACTTC
>14|NA|TRBD1|TRBV6-5|TRBJ1-4
CASRGQGGSEKLFF
TGTGCCAGCAGGGGACAGGGGGGAAGTGAAAAACTGTTTTTT
>15|few|TRBD1|TRBV4-1|TRBJ2-7
CASSLSGTAPYEQYF
TGCGCCAGCAGCCTTTCCGGGACAGCCCCCTACGAGCAGTACTTC
>12|once|NA|TRBV7-9|TRBJ1-2
CASSTGDSPYTF
TGTGCCAGCAGCACCGGCGACAGCCCCTACACCTTC
>18|once|TRBD2|TRBV4-3|TRBJ2-2
CASSQEASGRGNTGELFF
TGCGCCAGCAGCCAAGAAGCTAGCGGGAGGGGTAACACCGGGGAGCTGTTTTTT
>12|NA|NA|TRBV3-1/TRBV3-2|TRBJ1-2
CASSTREVGYTF
TGTGCCAGCAGCACCCGGGAGGTCGGCTACACCTTC
>14|NA|TRBD1|TRBV5-4|TRBJ2-5
CASSFGTEQETQYF
TGTGCCAGCAGCTTCGGGACAGAGCAAGAGACCCAGTACTTC
>13|NA|NA|TRBV7-2|TRBJ2-1
CASSFSRSDEQFF
TGTGCCAGCAGCTTCAGCCGGAGCGATGAGCAGTTCTTC
>14|medium-sized|NA|TRBV19|TRBJ2-7
CASSIAGGPYEQYF
TGTGCCAGTAGTATAGCGGGGGGCCCCTACGAGCAGTACTTC
>14|NA|NA|TRBV5-1|TRBJ2-1
CASSLQTQYNEQFF
TGCGCCAGCAGCTTGCAGACTCAATACAATGAGCAGTTCTTC